These T cell receptor beta chains were read from a single sample in a study of T cells in Graves' hyperthyroidism and ophthalmopathy. One entry per CDR3 protein results from TCRdb running MiXCR on the multiplex PCR reads. The sample has about half a million distinct CDR3 sequences, about 15% seen once. Sequencing input: blood. The receptors shown here come from a woman under 40 with Graves' ophthalmopathy. CDR3s include the opening cysteine and the closing phenylalanine or tryptophan. Each record gives: clone size, D gene, J gene, V gene, CDR3 protein, CDR3 DNA. D genes are given only for firm matches. Expanded clones get a size class; other rows say once, few or many, or leave the size out.

clone size: many; D gene: NA; J gene: TRBJ2-3; V gene: TRBV6-1; CDR3 protein: CASSASRGRTFLTDTQYF; CDR3 DNA: TGTGCCAGCAGTGCGAGCAGGGGCCGAACGTTTCTCACAGATACGCAGTATTTT
clone size: few; D gene: TRBD2; J gene: TRBJ2-5; V gene: TRBV10-3; CDR3 protein: CAISGGEGETQYF; CDR3 DNA: TGTGCCATCAGTGGGGGGGAGGGAGAGACCCAGTACTTC
clone size: many; D gene: NA; J gene: TRBJ1-1; V gene: TRBV10-3; CDR3 protein: CAISGVNTEAFF; CDR3 DNA: TGTGCCATCAGTGGCGTAAACACTGAAGCTTTCTTT
clone size: NA; D gene: TRBD1; J gene: TRBJ1-4; V gene: TRBV20-1; CDR3 protein: CSAQNKGAANEKLFF; CDR3 DNA: TGCAGTGCTCAGAATAAGGGGGCTGCTAATGAAAAACTGTTTTTT
clone size: many; D gene: TRBD1; J gene: TRBJ2-5; V gene: TRBV5-1; CDR3 protein: CASSSRGPSETQYF; CDR3 DNA: TGCGCCAGCAGCTCCAGGGGGCCCTCCGAGACCCAGTACTTC
clone size: NA; D gene: TRBD1; J gene: TRBJ2-5; V gene: TRBV28; CDR3 protein: CASSPTGLTGDETQYF; CDR3 DNA: TGTGCCAGCAGTCCGACGGGCCTGACAGGGGACGAGACCCAGTACTTC
clone size: many; D gene: NA; J gene: TRBJ2-4; V gene: TRBV18; CDR3 protein: CASSTGQKNIQYF; CDR3 DNA: TGTGCCAGCTCAACAGGACAGAAAAACATTCAGTACTTC
clone size: NA; D gene: NA; J gene: TRBJ1-4; V gene: TRBV20-1; CDR3 protein: CSASDFRASTNEKLFF; CDR3 DNA: TGCAGTGCTAGCGATTTCCGGGCTTCAACTAATGAAAAACTGTTTTTT
clone size: many; D gene: NA; J gene: TRBJ2-5; V gene: TRBV7-2; CDR3 protein: CASSWRAGQETQYF; CDR3 DNA: TGTGCCAGCAGCTGGAGGGCAGGCCAAGAGACCCAGTACTTC
clone size: NA; D gene: NA; J gene: TRBJ2-4; V gene: TRBV20-1; CDR3 protein: CSAREGVAKNIQYF; CDR3 DNA: TGCAGTGCTAGGGAGGGGGTAGCCAAAAACATTCAGTACTTC
clone size: few; D gene: TRBD2; J gene: TRBJ2-1; V gene: TRBV7-9; CDR3 protein: CASNPGLAGQGEQFF; CDR3 DNA: TGTGCCAGCAACCCCGGACTAGCGGGACAGGGTGAGCAGTTCTTC
clone size: few; D gene: NA; J gene: TRBJ2-7; V gene: TRBV4-3; CDR3 protein: CASSQLPPRGDEQYF; CDR3 DNA: TGCGCCAGCAGCCAGCTCCCCCCTCGAGGGGACGAGCAGTACTTC
clone size: NA; D gene: NA; J gene: TRBJ2-7; V gene: TRBV28; CDR3 protein: CASVSPYEQYF; CDR3 DNA: TGTGCCTCAGTAAGTCCCTACGAGCAGTACTTC
clone size: NA; D gene: NA; J gene: TRBJ1-1; V gene: TRBV28; CDR3 protein: CATEAGATEAFF; CDR3 DNA: TGTGCCACCGAGGCAGGTGCGACTGAAGCTTTCTTT
clone size: NA; D gene: TRBD2; J gene: TRBJ2-2; V gene: TRBV19; CDR3 protein: CASRKTSGRMNTGELFF; CDR3 DNA: TGTGCCAGTAGAAAGACTAGCGGGAGGATGAACACCGGGGAGCTGTTTTTT
clone size: NA; D gene: TRBD1; J gene: TRBJ2-7; V gene: TRBV6-2/TRBV6-3; CDR3 protein: CASTLWWGQSYEQYF; CDR3 DNA: TGTGCCAGCACCTTATGGTGGGGACAGAGCTACGAGCAGTACTTC